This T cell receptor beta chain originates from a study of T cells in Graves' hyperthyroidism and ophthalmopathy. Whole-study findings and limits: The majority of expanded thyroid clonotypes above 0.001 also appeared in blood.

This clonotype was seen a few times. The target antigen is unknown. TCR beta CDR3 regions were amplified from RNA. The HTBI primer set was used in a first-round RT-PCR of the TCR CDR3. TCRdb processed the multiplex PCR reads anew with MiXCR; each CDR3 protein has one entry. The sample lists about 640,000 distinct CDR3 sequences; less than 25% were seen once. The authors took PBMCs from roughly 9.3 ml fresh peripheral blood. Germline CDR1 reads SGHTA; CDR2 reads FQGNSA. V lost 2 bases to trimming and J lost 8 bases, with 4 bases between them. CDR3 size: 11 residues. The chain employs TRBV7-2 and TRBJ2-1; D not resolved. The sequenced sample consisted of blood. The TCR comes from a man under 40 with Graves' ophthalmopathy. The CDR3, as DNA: TGTGCCAGCAGCTTATTGTATGAGCAGTTCTTC. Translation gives CASSLLYEQFF.